These T cell receptor beta chains were read from a single sample in a study of blood T cell repertoires in COVID-19. Repertoires were generated with immunoSEQ multiplex PCR, while TCRdb's copy carries only in-frame clones and drops some. The table includes about 21,000 clones, 84% detected once. Sequencing was performed on peripheral blood. The receptor set was obtained from a man aged 35-49 years with acute or convalescent COVID-19. Each CDR3 is given with its conserved first and last residue. The order of the fields is CDR3 length, V gene, J gene, D gene, CDR3 DNA, CDR3 protein. D genes are given only for firm matches.

>12|TRBV5-5|TRBJ1-2|.
TGTGCCAGCAGTTTTACTAACTATGGCTACACCTTC
CASSFTNYGYTF
>14|TRBV25-1|TRBJ1-2|.
TGTGCCAGCAGTAGACGCGAGGGTGTCGATGGCTACACCTTC
CASSRREGVDGYTF
>14|TRBV5-5|TRBJ2-7|TRBD1
TGTGCCAGCAGCGCTTCGGGACAGCCCTACGAGCAGTACTTC
CASSASGQPYEQYF
>15|TRBV18|TRBJ2-5|TRBD1
TGTGCCAGCTCACCACTCAGGGGGCCACAAGAGACCCAGTACTTC
CASSPLRGPQETQYF
>15|TRBV9|TRBJ2-2|TRBD1
TGTGCCAGCAGCTTCCTCGGGACAGAGGCCGGGGAGCTGTTTTTT
CASSFLGTEAGELFF
>13|TRBV7-2|TRBJ2-2|TRBD2
TGTGCCAGCCGGGGGGGGAACACCGGGGAGCTGTTTTTT
CASRGGNTGELFF
>10|TRBV6-5|TRBJ1-3|.
TGTGCCAGCGAGGGGGACACCATATATTTT
CASEGDTIYF
>19|TRBV11-2|TRBJ2-7|TRBD2
TGTGCCAGCAGCAAGACCGGGACTAGCGGGAGTCCCGCCCCTTACGAGCAGTACTTC
CASSKTGTSGSPAPYEQYF
>17|TRBV7-9|TRBJ1-2|TRBD1
TGTGCCAGCAGACTAACGGCGGACAGGGGGCGCGCCTATGGCTACACCTTC
CASRLTADRGRAYGYTF
>15|TRBV19|TRBJ1-5|.
TGTGCCAGTAGTATACGTCAGGGGAGTGGACAGCCCCAGCATTTT
CASSIRQGSGQPQHF
>11|TRBV19|TRBJ1-1|.
TGTGCCAGTAGGTTAGTAGCTGAAGCTTTCTTT
CASRLVAEAFF
>15|TRBV7-3|TRBJ2-1|TRBD1
TGTGCCAGCAGCTTAAGCCGGGACAGCAACAATGAGCAGTTCTTC
CASSLSRDSNNEQFF